This paragraph reports one T cell receptor (beta chain). The repertoire was sequenced with immunoSEQ multiplex PCR; TCRdb's copy has only in-frame clones and lacks some. The sample has about 42,000 clones, approximately 80% seen once. V trimming: 5 bases; J trimming: 0 bases; junction bases outside the gene matches: 3. The CDR3 has 14 amino acids. Germline CDR1 MNHNY, CDR2 SVGAGI (reference sequence). This specimen comes from a study of T cell changes during pregnancy in multiple sclerosis. The sequence was obtained from a female donor with multiple sclerosis, enrolled in a pregnancy study. The sample here was CD4+ T cells from peripheral blood mononuclear cells, taken before pregnancy. The rearrangement links TRBV6-6 to TRBJ1-1; 7 bases map to TRBD1. The DNA for the CDR3 is TGTGCCAGCAGTCTTCAGGGGGTGAACACTGAAGCTTTCTTT. This translates into CASSLQGVNTEAFF.